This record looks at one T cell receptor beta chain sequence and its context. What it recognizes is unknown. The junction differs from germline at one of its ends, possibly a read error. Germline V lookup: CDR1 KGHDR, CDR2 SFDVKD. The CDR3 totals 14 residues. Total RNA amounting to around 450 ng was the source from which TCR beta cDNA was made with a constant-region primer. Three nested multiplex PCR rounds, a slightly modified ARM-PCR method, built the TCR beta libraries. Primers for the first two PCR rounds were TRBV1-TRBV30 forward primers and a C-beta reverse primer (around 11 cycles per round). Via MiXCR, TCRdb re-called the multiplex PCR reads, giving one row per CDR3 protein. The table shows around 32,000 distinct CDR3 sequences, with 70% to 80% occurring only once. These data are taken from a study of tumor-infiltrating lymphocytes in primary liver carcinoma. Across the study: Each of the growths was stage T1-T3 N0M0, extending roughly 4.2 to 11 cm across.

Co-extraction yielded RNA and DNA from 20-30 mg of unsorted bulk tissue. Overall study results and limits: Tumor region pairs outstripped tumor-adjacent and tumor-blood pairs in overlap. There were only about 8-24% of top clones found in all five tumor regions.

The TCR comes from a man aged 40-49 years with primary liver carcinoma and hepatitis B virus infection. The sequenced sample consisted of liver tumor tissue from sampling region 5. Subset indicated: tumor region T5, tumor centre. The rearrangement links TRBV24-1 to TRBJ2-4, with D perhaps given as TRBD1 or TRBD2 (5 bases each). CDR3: CATSDGARVGVQHF. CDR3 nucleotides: TGTGCCACCAGTGATGGCGCCAGGGTGGGGGTTCAGCACTTC.